These 13 T cell receptor beta chains share one sample of origin, sequenced in a study of cytomegalovirus exposure and HLA in healthy donors. Amplification used 60 Vbeta primers and 13 Jbeta primers. TCRdb keeps only in-frame clones here, not all; method: immunoSEQ multiplex PCR. This sample's table has about 200,000 clones. The material sequenced was PBMCs. The receptors stem from a girl aged 2-10 years in good health and CMV-seropositive.

The V and J genes are TRBV27 and TRBJ2-5, with 10 bases identical to TRBD2. This CDR3 contains 19 residues. Germline lookup yields CDR1 MNHEY and CDR2 SMNVEV (reference sequence). V was pared by 4 bases and J by 4 bases, with 18 bases of the junction left unmatched. The CDR3 DNA follows: TGTGCCAGCAGTTCCCCCCGAGGGCTAGCGGGAGCCCGGACAGAGACCCAGTACTTC. It codes for CASSSPRGLAGARTETQYF.

V is TRBV9 and J is TRBJ1-2; perhaps TRBD1 as D (6 bases). Looked up from germline, CDR1 is SGDLS and CDR2 is YYNGEE. The CDR3 length is 14 residues. Trimming cost V 5 bases and J 9 bases, with 20 bases left between them. CDR3 protein: CASRGGPPSRRYTF. The CDR3 region has the DNA TGTGCCAGCAGGGGGGGGCCTCCCTCGAGGCGCTACACCTTC.

The chain links TRBV20-1 to TRBJ2-3; D gene ambiguous. The CDR3 is 11 residues long. The V gene lost 3 bases and the J gene lost 3 bases, with 4 bases spanning the gap. Germline V gives CDR1 DFQATT, CDR2 SNEGSKA (reference sequence). The CDR3 nucleotides read TGCAGTGCTAGCGGTACAGATACGCAGTATTTT. Its translation is CSASGTDTQYF.

The J gene is TRBJ2-2, the V gene TRBV6-1; 7 bases are a match to TRBD2. This CDR3 region has 15 residues. V lost 5 bases, J lost 2 bases, and 5 bases stayed unmatched. CDR1 and CDR2 from the germline V gene are MNHNS and SASEGT. The CDR3 loop is CASSTGTINTGELFF. The CDR3 region has the DNA TGTGCCAGCAGTACCGGGACTATAAACACCGGGGAGCTGTTTTTT.

V is TRBV27 and J is TRBJ2-7, with 8 bases matching TRBD1. The germline gives CDR1 MNHEY, CDR2 SMNVEV (reference sequence). Trimming removed 3 bases from V and 7 bases from J; junction bases left unmatched: 8. The CDR3 sequence is 14 residues long. CDR3 sequence: CASSFGQGAREQYF. The CDR3 bases are TGTGCCAGCAGTTTTGGTCAGGGGGCGCGGGAGCAGTACTTC.

The V call is TRBV6-5, the J call TRBJ1-3; no clear D. Trimming left V 2 bases short and J 5 bases short, with 13 bases between. This CDR3 comprises 15 residues. Per the germline V gene, CDR1 is MNHEY and CDR2 is SVGAGI. The CDR3 loop reads CASSYSSSGRNTIYF. CDR3 nucleotide sequence: TGTGCCAGCAGTTACAGCTCCTCAGGCCGAAACACCATATATTTT.

The V and J genes are TRBV28 and TRBJ1-5, with D tentatively TRBD1 (5 bases). CDR1 and CDR2 from the germline V gene are MDHEN and SYDVKM. V was cut by 1 base and J by 5 bases, with 18 bases left in between. The CDR3 has 17 amino acids. The DNA of the CDR3 is TGTGCCAGCAGTTTATTCCAAGCCATGGGGCCGGATCAGCCCCAGCATTTT. It specifies CASSLFQAMGPDQPQHF.

This chain links TRBV6-5 with TRBJ1-5; D gene uncertain. Germline CDR1 and CDR2: MNHEY and SVGAGI. V lost 6 bases and J lost 0, with 12 bases in between. This CDR3 is 15 amino acids long. This chain's CDR3 is CASSRGGYSNQPQHF. In DNA form, the CDR3 reads TGTGCCAGCAGCCGAGGAGGGTATAGCAATCAGCCCCAGCATTTT.

V gene TRBV7-8 combines with J gene TRBJ2-5, with 10 positions matching TRBD2. The tail of the sequence fits TRBJ2-7 better, so the J call may be wrong. Per the germline V gene, CDR1 is SGHVS and CDR2 is FQNEAQ. The CDR3 is made up of 18 amino acids. The CDR3 reads CASSSLTRLAGISNEQYF. The CDR3 DNA sequence: TGTGCCAGCAGCTCACTAACCCGACTAGCGGGCATCAGCAACGAGCAGTACTTC.

The chain combines TRBV28 with TRBJ2-1, with 15 bases fitting TRBD2. The CDR3 spans 20 residues. The V and J ends lost 0 bases and 8 bases, in that order; junction bases with no gene match: 14. Looked up from germline, CDR1 is MDHEN and CDR2 is SYDVKM. The CDR3 sequence is CASSLWRTPGTSGRRDEQFF. In nucleotides, the CDR3 is TGTGCCAGCAGTTTATGGCGGACCCCCGGGACTAGCGGGAGGAGGGATGAGCAGTTCTTC.

The CDR3 DNA follows: TGTGCCAGCAGCTTGGGACAGGGGGCCTATGGCTACACCTTC. It specifies CASSLGQGAYGYTF. The rearrangement uses TRBV7-8 and TRBJ1-2, with 12 bases lining up with TRBD1. J gave up 4 bases and V 3 bases, and 0 bases lay outside the gene matches. This CDR3 region has 14 residues. Germline V lookup: CDR1 SGHVS, CDR2 FQNEAQ. Using reference TRBV7-8 and TRBJ1-2 for the parts outside the CDR3, the full variable domain is GAGVSQSPRYKVAKRGQDVALRCDPISGHVSLFWYQQALGQGPEFLTYFQNEAQLDKSGLPSDRFFAERPEGSVSTLKIQRTQQEDSAVYLCASSLGQGAYGYTFGSGTRLTVV.

V gene TRBV2 combines with J gene TRBJ2-7; 10 nucleotides line up with TRBD2. The CDR3 totals 15 residues. The ends lost 5 bases at V and 4 bases at J; junction bases unmatched: 8. CDR1 SNHLY and CDR2 FYNNEI come from the germline V gene. The CDR3 is CASSRAGGPGYEQYF. CDR3 DNA sequence: TGTGCCAGCAGTCGAGCGGGAGGGCCGGGATACGAGCAGTACTTC.

The gene calls are TRBV5-1 and TRBJ2-7; 7 nucleotides line up with TRBD2. Germline V gene lookup returns CDR1 SGHRS and CDR2 YFSETQ. There are 14 residues in the CDR3. V lost 1 base and J lost 3; bases outside the gene matches: 4. The CDR3 sequence: CASSLSSGNYEQYF. The CDR3 nucleotides read TGCGCCAGCAGCTTGTCTAGCGGTAACTACGAGCAGTACTTC. Full variable domain (missing parts from reference TRBV5-1 and TRBJ2-7): KAGVTQTPRYLIKTRGQQVTLSCSPISGHRSVSWYQQTPGQGLQFLFEYFSETQRNKGNFPGRFSGRQFSNSRSEMNVSTLELGDSALYLCASSLSSGNYEQYFGPGTRLTVT.